These 3 T cell receptor beta chains were sequenced from one sample in a study of T cells after yellow fever vaccination. TCRdb re-analysed the 5' RACE reads in MiXCR, keeping a single row per CDR3 protein. In the table there are more than 200,000 distinct CDR3 sequences, 3.6% of which are singletons. Here the sequenced sample was PBMCs, taken 15 days after the yellow fever booster vaccination. The receptors originated from a man between 18 and 29 years old who received the YFV17D yellow fever vaccine.

The chain is built from TRBV12-3 or TRBV12-4 and TRBJ1-2; D is undetermined. The CDR3 sequence is 13 residues long. V was clipped by 7 bases and J by 7 bases, with 16 bases between them. The DNA of the CDR3 is TGTGCCAGCAACCCACAAGGAGATCGTGGCTACACCTTC. Translated: CASNPQGDRGYTF.

Notes on this clonotype: Germline and junction disagree at one end, which may indicate a read error. The V gene is TRBV27, the J gene TRBJ1-5; TRBD1 might be the D (6 bases). CDR1 is MNHEY, CDR2 SMNVEV, per germline (reference sequence). The CDR3 sequence is 13 residues long. CDR3 sequence: CAGSLGANQPQHF. CDR3 nucleotides: TGTGCCGGCAGTTTGGGGGCTAATCAGCCCCAGCATTTT.

This clonotype was picked up many times. This chain joins TRBV24-1 and TRBJ2-2, with D hard to call. The germline V gene encodes CDR1 KGHDR and CDR2 SFDVKD. Trimming removed 5 bases at V and 4 bases at J, with 10 bases between. The CDR3 is 14 residues long. This chain's CDR3 is CATSGETSTGELFF. The CDR3 DNA reads TGTGCCACCAGTGGGGAAACAAGCACCGGGGAGCTGTTTTTT.